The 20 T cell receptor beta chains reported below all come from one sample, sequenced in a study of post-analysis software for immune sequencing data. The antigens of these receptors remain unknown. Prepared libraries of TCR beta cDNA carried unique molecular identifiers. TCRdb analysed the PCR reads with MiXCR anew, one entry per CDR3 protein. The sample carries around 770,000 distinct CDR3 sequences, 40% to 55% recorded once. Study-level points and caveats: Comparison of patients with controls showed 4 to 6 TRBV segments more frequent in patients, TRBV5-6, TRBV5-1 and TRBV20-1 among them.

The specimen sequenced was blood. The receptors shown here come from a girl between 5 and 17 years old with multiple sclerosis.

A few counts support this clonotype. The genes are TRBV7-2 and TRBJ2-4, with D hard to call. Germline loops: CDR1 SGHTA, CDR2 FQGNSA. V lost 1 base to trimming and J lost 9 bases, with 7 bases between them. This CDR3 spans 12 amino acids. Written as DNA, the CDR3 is TGTGCCAGCAGCTTAGGGATTCGCATTCAGTACTTC. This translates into CASSLGIRIQYF.

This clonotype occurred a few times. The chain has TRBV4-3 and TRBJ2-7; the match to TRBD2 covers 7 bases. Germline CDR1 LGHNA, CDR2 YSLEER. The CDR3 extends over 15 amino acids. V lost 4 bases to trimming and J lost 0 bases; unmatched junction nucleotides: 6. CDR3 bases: TGCGCCAGCAGCCCCGGGCGGGGGAGCTCCTACGAGCAGTACTTC. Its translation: CASSPGRGSSYEQYF.

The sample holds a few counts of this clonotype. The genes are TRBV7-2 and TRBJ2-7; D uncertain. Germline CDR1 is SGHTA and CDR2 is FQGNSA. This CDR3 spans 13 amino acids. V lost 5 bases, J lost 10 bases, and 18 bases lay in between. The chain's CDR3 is CASSPGAGPPQYF. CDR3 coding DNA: TGTGCCAGCAGCCCAGGCGCCGGACCCCCCCAGTACTTC.

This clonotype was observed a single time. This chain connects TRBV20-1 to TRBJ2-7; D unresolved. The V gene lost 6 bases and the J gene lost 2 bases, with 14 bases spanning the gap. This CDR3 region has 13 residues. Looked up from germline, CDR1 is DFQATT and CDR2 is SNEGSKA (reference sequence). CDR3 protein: CSATREFTYEQYF. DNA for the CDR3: TGCAGTGCGACAAGGGAATTCACCTACGAGCAGTACTTC.

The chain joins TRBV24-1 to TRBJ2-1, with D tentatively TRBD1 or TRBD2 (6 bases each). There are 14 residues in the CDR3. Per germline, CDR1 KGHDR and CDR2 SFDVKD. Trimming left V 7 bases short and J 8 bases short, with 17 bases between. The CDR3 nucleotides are TGTGCCACCAGCGTAGGGGGGTTGAATCATGAGCAGTTCTTC. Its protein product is CATSVGGLNHEQFF.

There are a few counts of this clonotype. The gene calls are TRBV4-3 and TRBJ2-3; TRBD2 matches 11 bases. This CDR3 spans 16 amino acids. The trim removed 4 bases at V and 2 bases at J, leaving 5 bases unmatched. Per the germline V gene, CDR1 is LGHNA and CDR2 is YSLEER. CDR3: CASSRGLAGLTDTQYF. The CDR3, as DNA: TGCGCCAGCAGCCGCGGACTAGCGGGCCTCACAGATACGCAGTATTTT.

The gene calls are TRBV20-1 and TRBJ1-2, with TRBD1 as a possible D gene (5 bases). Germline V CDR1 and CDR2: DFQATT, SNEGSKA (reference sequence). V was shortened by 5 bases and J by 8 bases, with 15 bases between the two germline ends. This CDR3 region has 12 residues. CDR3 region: CSAPDNPPGYTF. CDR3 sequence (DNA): TGCAGTGCTCCGGACAACCCCCCCGGCTACACCTTC.

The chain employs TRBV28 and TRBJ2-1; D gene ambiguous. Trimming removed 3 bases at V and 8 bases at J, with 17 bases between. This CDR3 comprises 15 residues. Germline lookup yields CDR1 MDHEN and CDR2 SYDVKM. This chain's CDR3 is CASSFRDRIRYEQFF. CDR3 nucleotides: TGTGCCAGCAGTTTCCGCGACCGGATTAGGTATGAGCAGTTCTTC.

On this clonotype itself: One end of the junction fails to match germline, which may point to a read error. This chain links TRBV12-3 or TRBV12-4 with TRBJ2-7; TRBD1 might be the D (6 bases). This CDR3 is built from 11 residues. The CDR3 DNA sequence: TGTGCCAGCCTCCGTCAGGGGAGAGCGTTCTTC. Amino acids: CASLRQGRAFF.

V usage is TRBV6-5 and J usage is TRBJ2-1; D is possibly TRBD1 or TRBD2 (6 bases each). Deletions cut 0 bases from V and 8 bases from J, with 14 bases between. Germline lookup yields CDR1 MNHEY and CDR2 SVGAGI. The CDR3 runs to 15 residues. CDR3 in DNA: TGTGCCAGCAGTTACTCCAGGGTAGGGGGGCATGAGCAGTTCTTC. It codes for CASSYSRVGGHEQFF.

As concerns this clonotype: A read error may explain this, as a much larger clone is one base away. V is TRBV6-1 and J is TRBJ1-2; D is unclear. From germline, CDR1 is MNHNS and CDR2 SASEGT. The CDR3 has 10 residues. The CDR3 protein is CANSKGRYTF. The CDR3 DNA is TGTGCCAACAGTAAAGGTCGCTACACCTTC.

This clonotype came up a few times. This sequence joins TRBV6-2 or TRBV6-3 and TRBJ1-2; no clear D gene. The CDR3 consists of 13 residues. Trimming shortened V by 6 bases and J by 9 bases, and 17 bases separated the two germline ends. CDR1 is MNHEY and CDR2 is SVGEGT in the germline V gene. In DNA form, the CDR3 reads TGTGCCAGCAGCCTTTCCCGAGAGTCTCGCTACACCTTC. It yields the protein CASSLSRESRYTF.

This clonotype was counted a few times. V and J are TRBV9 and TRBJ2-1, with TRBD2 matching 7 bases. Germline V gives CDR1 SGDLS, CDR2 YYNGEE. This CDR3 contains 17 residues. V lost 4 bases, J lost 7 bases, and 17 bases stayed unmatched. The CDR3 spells CASSPTQLPGRYNEQFF. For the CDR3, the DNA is TGTGCCAGCAGCCCTACTCAACTACCCGGGAGGTATAATGAGCAGTTCTTC.

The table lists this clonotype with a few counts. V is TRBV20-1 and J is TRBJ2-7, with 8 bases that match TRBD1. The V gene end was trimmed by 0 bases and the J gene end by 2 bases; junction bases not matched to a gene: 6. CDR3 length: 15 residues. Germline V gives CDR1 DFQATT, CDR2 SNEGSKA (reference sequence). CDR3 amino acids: CSARDGTGRAYEQYF. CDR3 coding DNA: TGCAGTGCTAGAGATGGGACAGGCCGGGCCTACGAGCAGTACTTC.

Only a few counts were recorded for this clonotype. CDR3 DNA sequence: TGTGCCAGCAGCGTAGGGGATAGCGGGATCTACGAGCAGTACTTC. Its protein product is CASSVGDSGIYEQYF. The V gene is TRBV9, the J gene TRBJ2-7, with 8 bases matching TRBD2. The germline V gene has CDR1 SGDLS and CDR2 YYNGEE. With V trimmed by 0 bases and J by 3 bases, 5 bases remained unmatched. This CDR3 is built from 15 residues.

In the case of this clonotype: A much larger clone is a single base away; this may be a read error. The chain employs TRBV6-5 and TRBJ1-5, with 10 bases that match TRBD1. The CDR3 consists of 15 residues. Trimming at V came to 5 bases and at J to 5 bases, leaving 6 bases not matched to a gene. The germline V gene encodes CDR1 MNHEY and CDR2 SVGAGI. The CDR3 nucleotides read TGTGCCAGCAGTACGACAGGGGGCAGGCATCAGCCCCAGCATTTT. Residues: CASSTTGGRHQPQHF.

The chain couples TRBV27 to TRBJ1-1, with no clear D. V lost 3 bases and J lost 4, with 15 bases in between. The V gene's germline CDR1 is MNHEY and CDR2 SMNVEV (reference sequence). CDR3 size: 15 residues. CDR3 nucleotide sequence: TGTGCCAGCAGTTTGGCCTCGAAGGCGGGCACTGAAGCTTTCTTT. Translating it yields CASSLASKAGTEAFF.

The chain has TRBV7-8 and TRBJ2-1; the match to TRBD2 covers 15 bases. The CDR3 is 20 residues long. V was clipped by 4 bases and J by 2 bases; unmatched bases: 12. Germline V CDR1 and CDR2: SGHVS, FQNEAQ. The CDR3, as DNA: TGTGCCAGCAGCTATAGACAGCCGGGACTAGCGGGAGGAACCTACAATGAGCAGTTCTTC. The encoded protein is CASSYRQPGLAGGTYNEQFF.

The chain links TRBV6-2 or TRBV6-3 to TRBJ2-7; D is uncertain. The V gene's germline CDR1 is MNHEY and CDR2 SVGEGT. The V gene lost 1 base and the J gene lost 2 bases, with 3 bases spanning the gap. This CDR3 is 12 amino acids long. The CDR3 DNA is TGTGCCAGCAGTTACTTAACCTACGAGCAGTACTTC. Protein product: CASSYLTYEQYF.

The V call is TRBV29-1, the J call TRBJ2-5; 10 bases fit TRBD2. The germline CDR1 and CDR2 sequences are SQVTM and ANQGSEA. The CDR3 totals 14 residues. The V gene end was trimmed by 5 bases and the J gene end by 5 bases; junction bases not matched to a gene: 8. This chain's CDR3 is CSVRAGGFWETQYF. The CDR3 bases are TGCAGCGTTAGAGCGGGAGGGTTTTGGGAGACCCAGTACTTC.